This T cell receptor beta chain was identified in a study of blood T cell repertoires in COVID-19. Individuals aged about 18 to 100 years were recruited from fewer than 25 US areas. With regard to this clone: Other DNA sequences of this sample code for an identical CDR3.

The length of the CDR3 is 13 residues. CDR1 is LNHDA, CDR2 SQIVND, per germline (reference sequence). Trimming stripped 1 base from V and 4 bases from J, with 8 bases between. Repertoires were generated with immunoSEQ multiplex PCR, while TCRdb's copy carries only in-frame clones and drops some. The top ten hold around 2.2% of the sample, which has hundreds of thousands of clones, around 85% seen once. What was sequenced was PBMCs or T cells enriched from blood (not recorded which). The chain recombines TRBV19 with TRBJ2-7, with D tentatively TRBD2 (6 bases). This receptor was taken from a man aged 30-40 years who had recovered from COVID-19. DNA of the CDR3: TGTGCCAGTAGTATAGGGAGGGGATACGAGCAGTACTTC. Translating it yields CASSIGRGYEQYF.